This section outlines one TCR beta chain sequence together with its context. The target antigen is unknown. This may stem from a read error, because a much larger clone lies one nucleotide away. TCRdb reanalysed the 5' RACE reads using MiXCR and keeps one entry per CDR3 protein. Among hundreds of thousands of distinct CDR3 sequences, 25% were seen once, and the ten largest hold about an eighth. This sample is part of a study of T-cell memory formation after mild COVID-19. The CDR3 loop spans 14 amino acids. The study, taken as a whole, reports: Researchers report contracting CD4+ clones mostly in CM and EM, with CD8+ clones in EMRA. From day 15 to 85, contracting clones were balanced between CD4 and CD8, whereas later expanders leaned toward CD4+.

The chain links TRBV12-3 or TRBV12-4 to TRBJ2-3; 7 nucleotides match TRBD1. The sequence came from an adult woman who had mild COVID-19 (a few samples of this study predate the infection). Cell type and time point are not known. The sequencing sample was made of PBMCs or a T cell subset sorted from them (not recorded which). The CDR3 DNA follows: TGTGCCATCAGTTCGGACAGGTTCACAGATACGCAGTATTTT. It is translated as CAISSDRFTDTQYF.